What follows are 23 T cell receptor beta chains derived from one specimen sequenced in a study of shared T cell receptors in the human thymus. Method: immunoSEQ multiplex PCR; TCRdb's copy keeps in-frame clones and lacks some. Of hundreds of thousands of clones in the sample, about 95% were seen once. The sequenced material came from thymocytes. These receptors were collected from a human donor.

The J gene is TRBJ2-2, the V gene TRBV6-5; no clear D gene. The CDR3 loop spans 15 amino acids. Germline V lookup: CDR1 MNHEY, CDR2 SVGAGI. V dropped 0 bases and J dropped 4 bases, with 9 bases sitting between them. The CDR3: CASSYSPWGTGELFF. CDR3 DNA sequence: TGTGCCAGCAGTTACTCCCCGTGGGGCACCGGGGAGCTGTTTTTT.

The gene calls are TRBV5-5 and TRBJ1-5; D call uncertain. The germline gives CDR1 SGHKS, CDR2 YYEKEE (reference sequence). The CDR3 loop spans 17 amino acids. The V end lost 0 bases, the J end lost 0 bases, and 13 bases lay between the germline ends. DNA for the CDR3: TGTGCCAGCAGCTTGGGGGGTCGCTACTCTAGCAATCAGCCCCAGCATTTT. Translating gives CASSLGGRYSSNQPQHF. Together with reference TRBV5-5 and TRBJ1-5, the CDR3 gives the full variable domain: DAGVTQSPTHLIKTRGQQVTLRCSPISGHKSVSWYQQVLGQGPQFIFQYYEKEERGRGNFPDRFSARQFPNYSSELNVNALLLGDSALYLCASSLGGRYSSNQPQHFGDGTRLSIL.

This chain connects TRBV25-1 to TRBJ2-1; 9 positions agree with TRBD1. Germline lookup yields CDR1 MGHDK and CDR2 SYGVNS. The CDR3 has 15 amino acids. J lost 3 bases, V lost 4 bases, and 4 bases had no gene match. For the CDR3, the DNA is TGTGCCAGCAGTGCGGGACAGGGAATCTACAATGAGCAGTTCTTC. It encodes CASSAGQGIYNEQFF.

The chain carries TRBV4-3 and TRBJ1-1, with 7 bases identical to TRBD1. This CDR3 has 21 amino acids. Germline V gives CDR1 LGHNA, CDR2 YSLEER. The ends lost 0 bases at V and 1 base at J; junction bases unmatched: 20. CDR3 nucleotide sequence: TGCGCCAGCAGCCAAGATTTCAGGATACGTAGAAACAGGGGTGGGAACACTGAAGCTTTCTTT. This gives the protein CASSQDFRIRRNRGGNTEAFF.

The genes are TRBV9 and TRBJ1-5; D is possibly TRBD1 (5 bases). The V gene lost 4 bases and the J gene lost 3 bases, with 14 bases spanning the gap. CDR1 and CDR2 (germline): SGDLS, YYNGEE. This CDR3 comprises 15 residues. This chain's CDR3 is CASSFGGFSNQPQHF. CDR3 DNA sequence: TGTGCCAGCAGCTTTGGGGGGTTCTCCAATCAGCCCCAGCATTTT.

This clone was seen a single time. Distinct nucleotide sequences in the sample also encode this CDR3. The chain has TRBV5-1 and TRBJ1-5; D uncertain. Germline V gene data show CDR1 as SGHRS and CDR2 as YFSETQ. V lost 0 bases, J lost 2 bases, and 3 bases lay in between. This CDR3 is 13 amino acids long. The CDR3 DNA follows: TGCGCCAGCAGCTTGGCAGGCAATCAGCCCCAGCATTTT. Protein product: CASSLAGNQPQHF.

The chain joins TRBV10-3 to TRBJ2-7; 8 bases map to TRBD2. With V trimmed by 4 bases and J by 4 bases, 12 bases remained unmatched. Germline lookup yields CDR1 ENHRY and CDR2 SYGVKD. The CDR3 consists of 16 residues. CDR3 loop: CAISGGGAGEGYEQYF. CDR3 in DNA: TGTGCCATCAGTGGGGGGGGAGCGGGAGAGGGTTACGAGCAGTACTTC.

This chain uses TRBV4-3 with TRBJ1-3, with D unclear. The CDR3 totals 17 residues. Trimming took 0 bases from V and 1 from J, leaving 13 bases between them. Germline loops: CDR1 LGHNA, CDR2 YSLEER. CDR3 bases: TGCGCCAGCAGCCAAGAAATCCGTCGAGGGTCTGGAAACACCATATATTTT. This sequence encodes CASSQEIRRGSGNTIYF.

The chain recombines TRBV18 with TRBJ2-1; tentatively, D is TRBD2 (6 bases). The CDR3 consists of 16 residues. Trimming shortened V by 4 bases and J by 4 bases, and 17 bases separated the two germline ends. Germline CDR1 and CDR2: KGHSH and LQKENI. The CDR3 nucleotides are TGTGCCAGCTCACTCAACCTTCTAGCGCCGTACAATGAGCAGTTCTTC. Amino acids: CASSLNLLAPYNEQFF. Full variable domain (outside the CDR3, taken from reference TRBV18 and TRBJ2-1): NAGVMQNPRHLVRRRGQEARLRCSPMKGHSHVYWYRQLPEEGLKFMVYLQKENIIDESGMPKERFSAEFPKEGPSILRIQQVVRGDSAAYFCASSLNLLAPYNEQFFGPGTRLTVL.

This clone has only one observation. V usage is TRBV5-6 and J usage is TRBJ1-2, with a tentative D call TRBD1 (5 bases). Germline assignment: CDR1 SGHDT and CDR2 YYEEEE. With 6 bases removed from V and 5 bases from J, the gap between germline ends came to 14 bases. CDR3 length: 13 residues. The CDR3 sequence is CASTWGDDYGYTF. The CDR3, as DNA: TGTGCCAGCACCTGGGGGGATGATTATGGCTACACCTTC.

This clone was picked up one time. The V and J genes are TRBV5-1 and TRBJ1-4; D remains ambiguous. Trimming stripped 0 bases from V and 5 bases from J, with 17 bases between. The CDR3 runs 17 residues. CDR1 is SGHRS, CDR2 YFSETQ, per germline. The CDR3 loop is CASSLGRRVFRNEKLFF. CDR3 bases: TGCGCCAGCAGCTTGGGTAGGCGGGTTTTCCGGAATGAAAAACTGTTTTTT.

This chain's CDR3 is CASSCRDGSNQPQHF. The CDR3 DNA is TGTGCCAGCAGCTGCCGGGACGGCAGCAATCAGCCCCAGCATTTT. The chain joins TRBV5-6 to TRBJ1-5; tentatively, D is TRBD1 (5 bases). The CDR3 has 15 residues. V dropped 3 bases and J dropped 1 base, with 11 bases sitting between them. Germline lookup yields CDR1 SGHDT and CDR2 YYEEEE.

This chain joins TRBV19 and TRBJ1-1, with 9 bases that match TRBD1. The V and J ends lost 1 base and 5 bases, in that order; junction bases with no gene match: 14. The CDR3 extends over 18 amino acids. From germline, CDR1 is LNHDA and CDR2 SQIVND (reference sequence). The CDR3 DNA sequence: TGTGCCAGTAGTATAGGGCCCACAGGGGGCGATTTCCGTACTGAAGCTTTCTTT. Translated, it gives CASSIGPTGGDFRTEAFF.

The rearrangement links TRBV7-2 to TRBJ1-1; D not certain. The germline V and J ends were trimmed by 5 bases and 4 bases, with 11 bases remaining between them. The CDR3 runs to 13 residues. Germline-derived CDR1 and CDR2 are SGHTA and FQGNSA. CDR3 loop: CASSAPGGTEAFF. The CDR3, as DNA: TGTGCCAGCAGCGCGCCAGGTGGCACTGAAGCTTTCTTT.

The V call is TRBV9, the J call TRBJ2-5, with D uncertain. V was clipped by 0 bases and J by 0 bases, with 6 bases between them. Germline assignment: CDR1 SGDLS and CDR2 YYNGEE. This CDR3 is built from 14 residues. The CDR3: CASSVGVDQETQYF. CDR3 bases: TGTGCCAGCAGCGTAGGGGTCGACCAAGAGACCCAGTACTTC. The complete variable domain, with remaining parts taken from reference TRBV9 and TRBJ2-5, reads DSGVTQTPKHLITATGQRVTLRCSPRSGDLSVYWYQQSLDQGLQFLIQYYNGEERAKGNILERFSAQQFPDLHSELNLSSLELGDSALYFCASSVGVDQETQYFGPGTRLLVL.

The CDR3 sequence: CASSGGGEGLELYNEQFF. For the CDR3, the DNA is TGTGCCAGCAGCGGAGGAGGGGAGGGACTAGAGCTTTACAATGAGCAGTTCTTC. The chain carries TRBV9 and TRBJ2-1; 8 nucleotides agree with TRBD2. The CDR3 runs to 18 residues. CDR1 and CDR2 (germline): SGDLS, YYNGEE. The J segment lost 4 bases and the V segment lost 3 bases, leaving 15 bases of the junction unmatched.

The chain uses TRBV11-2 and TRBJ2-6; tentatively, D is TRBD1 (5 bases). Trimming took off 2 bases at V and 3 bases at J, with 14 bases between the two ends. Germline V gene lookup returns CDR1 SGHAT and CDR2 FQNNGV. This CDR3 has 17 amino acids. The CDR3 loop is CASSLLKGLVGANVLTF. The CDR3 nucleotides read TGTGCCAGCAGCTTACTGAAGGGGCTCGTTGGGGCCAACGTCCTGACTTTC.

The CDR3 DNA follows: TGTGCCTGGAAGTATGAGCAGTTCTTC. Translated: CAWKYEQFF. J is TRBJ2-1 and V is TRBV30; no reliable D call. V gave up 4 bases and J gave up 8 bases, with 3 bases separating them. Germline-derived CDR1 and CDR2 are GTSNPN and SVGIG (reference sequence). This CDR3 has 9 amino acids.

V gene TRBV19 combines with J gene TRBJ2-3; tentative D call: TRBD2 (5 bases). The CDR3 runs to 14 residues. Germline lookup yields CDR1 LNHDA and CDR2 SQIVND (reference sequence). Trimming pared 4 bases from V and 0 bases from J, leaving 8 bases between. CDR3 amino acids: CASSKRSSTDTQYF. In DNA, the CDR3 is TGTGCCAGTAGTAAGCGGTCTAGCACAGATACGCAGTATTTT.

The chain uses TRBV7-2 and TRBJ2-5, with 10 bases lining up with TRBD2. J lost 4 bases, V lost 0 bases, and 14 bases had no gene match. The CDR3 has 19 residues. Germline CDR1 is SGHTA and CDR2 is FQGNSA. CDR3 sequence: CASSLAYQAGGVWGETQYF. CDR3 nucleotides: TGTGCCAGCAGCTTAGCGTACCAAGCGGGAGGGGTGTGGGGAGAGACCCAGTACTTC.

The gene calls are TRBV5-4 and TRBJ1-2; 7 bases fit TRBD1. The germline V gene has CDR1 SGHNT and CDR2 YYREEE (reference sequence). With V trimmed by 1 base and J by 8 bases, 5 bases remained unmatched. The CDR3 totals 13 residues. Written as DNA, the CDR3 is TGTGCCAGCAGCTTGTGGAGGGGGCGAGGCTACACCTTC. Protein sequence: CASSLWRGRGYTF.

The chain links TRBV10-3 to TRBJ2-2; 8 bases are a match to TRBD1. The length of the CDR3 is 16 residues. Germline V gene lookup returns CDR1 ENHRY and CDR2 SYGVKD. V shed 0 bases, J shed 8 bases, and the junction held 8 bases outside the gene matches. The CDR3 sequence is CAISESSTGASGELFF. CDR3 nucleotides: TGTGCCATCAGTGAGTCATCGACAGGGGCGTCGGGGGAGCTGTTTTTT.

In the case of this clone: An end of the junction differs from the germline gene, which may be a read error. The chain has TRBV27 and TRBJ2-3, with 9 bases identical to TRBD1. The CDR3 totals 17 residues. CDR1 and CDR2 from the germline V gene are MNHEY and SMNVEV (reference sequence). The CDR3 spells CASSLRAPGQGTGTQYF. The CDR3 DNA is TGTGCCAGCAGTTTAAGGGCCCCGGGACAGGGCACAGGTACGCAGTATTTT.